The following is a TCR beta chain sequence with its context. Its antigen is currently unknown. CDR1 is SGDLS and CDR2 is YYNGEE in the germline V gene. This CDR3 contains 18 residues. V lost 0 bases and J lost 4, with 22 bases in between. TCRdb used MiXCR to reprocess the 5' RACE reads, holding one entry per CDR3 protein. The table includes roughly 120,000 distinct CDR3 sequences, approximately 15% detected once. The source of the sample is a study of T-cell memory formation after mild COVID-19. Notes on the study in general: Clones contracting day 15 to 85 were balanced CD4/CD8; later expanders leaned CD4+.

The V gene is TRBV9, the J gene TRBJ1-1; D not resolved. This sequence was found in an adult woman who had mild COVID-19 (a few samples of this study predate the infection). Cell type and time point are not known. The source material was PBMCs or a T cell subset sorted from them (not recorded which). The CDR3 region is CASSVAGRGIGRGTEAFF. The CDR3 DNA reads TGTGCCAGCAGCGTAGCCGGTCGGGGAATTGGGCGGGGCACTGAAGCTTTCTTT.